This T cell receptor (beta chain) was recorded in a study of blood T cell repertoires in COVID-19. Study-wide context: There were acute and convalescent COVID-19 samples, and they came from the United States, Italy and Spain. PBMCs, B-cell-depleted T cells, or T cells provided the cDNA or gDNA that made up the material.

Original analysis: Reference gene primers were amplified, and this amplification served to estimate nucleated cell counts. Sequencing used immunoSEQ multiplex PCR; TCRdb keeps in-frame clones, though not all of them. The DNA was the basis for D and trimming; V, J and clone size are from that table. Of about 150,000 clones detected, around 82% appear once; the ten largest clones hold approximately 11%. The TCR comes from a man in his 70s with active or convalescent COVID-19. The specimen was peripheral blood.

CDR3 protein: CATGPLRGQPQHF. The CDR3 region has the DNA TGTGCCACCGGACCCCTAAGGGGTCAGCCCCAGCATTTT. V gene TRBV2 combines with J gene TRBJ1-5, with D tentatively TRBD1 (5 bases). This CDR3 contains 13 residues. The V gene's germline CDR1 is SNHLY and CDR2 FYNNEI. V was shortened by 10 bases and J by 6 bases, with 16 bases between the two germline ends.